The clone carrying this T cell receptor (beta chain) appeared a single time. This specimen belongs to a study of blood T cell repertoires in COVID-19. Study overall: COVID-19 samples collected from the United States, Italy and Spain covered acute and convalescent phases.

Generated by immunoSEQ multiplex PCR, the TCRdb table keeps only in-frame clones and is missing some. The profile shows some 260,000 clones, roughly 87% of them singletons. The clonotype was recovered from a woman under 40 with acute or convalescent COVID-19. Sequenced: peripheral blood.

CDR3 nucleotides: TGTGCCAGCAGTGAACATCGGGGTTGGGATGAGCAGTTCTTC. It is translated as CASSEHRGWDEQFF. The chain employs TRBV2 and TRBJ2-1, with a possible D match to TRBD2 (5 bases). The CDR3 consists of 14 residues. Germline CDR1 reads SNHLY; CDR2 reads FYNNEI. With 2 bases removed from V and 8 bases from J, the gap between germline ends came to 13 bases.